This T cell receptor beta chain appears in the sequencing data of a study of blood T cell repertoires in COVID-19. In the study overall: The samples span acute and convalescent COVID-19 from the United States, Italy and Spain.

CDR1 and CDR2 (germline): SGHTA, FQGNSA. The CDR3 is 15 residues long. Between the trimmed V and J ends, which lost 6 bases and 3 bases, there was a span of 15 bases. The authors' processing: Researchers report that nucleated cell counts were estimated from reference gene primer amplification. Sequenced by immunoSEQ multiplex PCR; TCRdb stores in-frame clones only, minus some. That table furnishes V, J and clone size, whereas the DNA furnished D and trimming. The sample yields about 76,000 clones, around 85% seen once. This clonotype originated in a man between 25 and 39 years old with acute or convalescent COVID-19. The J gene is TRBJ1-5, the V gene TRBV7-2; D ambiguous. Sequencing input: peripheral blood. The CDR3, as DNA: TGTGCCAGCAGTTCGGACGGAGGGTACAATCAGCCCCAGCATTTT. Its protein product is CASSSDGGYNQPQHF. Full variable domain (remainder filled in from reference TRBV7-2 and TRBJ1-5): GAGVSQSPSNKVTEKGKDVELRCDPISGHTALYWYRQSLGQGLEFLIYFQGNSAPDKSGLPSDRFSAERTGGSVSTLTIQRTQQEDSAVYLCASSSDGGYNQPQHFGDGTRLSIL.